Following are 8 T cell receptor beta chains from one sample sequenced in a study of blood T cell repertoires in COVID-19 (dated by TCRdb to 2018 to 2020). The library came from the immunoSEQ multiplex PCR assay. Imported from immuneACCESS, the table was reduced by TCRdb to in-frame sequences with V and J called. These copies leave out some clones; in studies compared against another copy, an unresolved V gene accounts for under half, and the cause of the remainder is not known. In this sample the table shows about 210,000 clones, about 79% of which occur a single time. Of the sample, about 9.7% is held by the ten largest clones. The sequencing input was peripheral blood. These receptors all stem from a man aged 50 to 59 with active or convalescent COVID-19.

This chain links TRBV19 with TRBJ2-4, with D possibly TRBD1 on 5 matching bases. Germline CDR1 LNHDA, CDR2 SQIVND (reference sequence). The CDR3 sequence is 16 residues long. Between the trimmed V and J ends, which lost 6 bases and 1 base, there was a span of 16 bases. CDR3: CASSQTVLRAKNIQYF. DNA of the CDR3: TGTGCCAGTAGCCAGACAGTCTTGCGGGCCAAAAACATTCAGTACTTC.

The chain uses TRBV29-1 and TRBJ2-1, with a possible D match to TRBD2 (6 bases). Per germline, CDR1 SQVTM and CDR2 ANQGSEA. V lost 7 bases to trimming and J lost 1 base, with 20 bases between them. This CDR3 has 16 residues. The CDR3 DNA reads as TGCAGCGACTACTCACTCAGCGCGGGGTCCTACAATGAGCAGTTCTTC. Protein sequence: CSDYSLSAGSYNEQFF.

This chain joins TRBV28 and TRBJ1-3, with D perhaps TRBD1 (5 bases). The CDR3 covers 15 residues. Per germline, CDR1 MDHEN and CDR2 SYDVKM. The V end lost 6 bases, the J end lost 4 bases, and 16 bases lay between the germline ends. CDR3 amino acids: CASSPHRGDGNTIYF. The CDR3 DNA is TGTGCCAGCAGCCCTCACCGGGGGGACGGAAACACCATATATTTT.

This clone occurred once. The rearrangement uses TRBV28 and TRBJ1-5; D possibly corresponds to TRBD1 (6 bases). This CDR3 has 13 amino acids. Germline V CDR1 and CDR2: MDHEN, SYDVKM. The germline V and J ends were trimmed by 10 bases and 5 bases, with 15 bases remaining between them. The CDR3 DNA sequence: TGTGCCACCGCAGGGGCTCCGGATCAGCCCCAGCATTTT. Encoded protein: CATAGAPDQPQHF.

The genes are TRBV5-1 and TRBJ2-3; the match to TRBD2 covers 9 bases. The CDR3 loop spans 15 amino acids. CDR1 is SGHRS and CDR2 is YFSETQ in the germline V gene. The ends lost 2 bases at V and 7 bases at J; junction bases unmatched: 8. The CDR3 coding sequence is TGCGCCAGCAGCTTAGTAGCGGGGGAGGGAAATACGCAGTATTTT. Its protein is CASSLVAGEGNTQYF.

V gene TRBV5-6 combines with J gene TRBJ2-2; D remains unclear. Trimming cost V 2 bases and J 6 bases, with 5 bases left between them. The CDR3 is 12 amino acids. CDR1 and CDR2 (germline): SGHDT, YYEEEE. CDR3 nucleotides: TGTGCCAGCAGCTTCGCGCCCGGGGAGCTGTTTTTT. Translating it yields CASSFAPGELFF.

The genes are TRBV5-6 and TRBJ2-7; 12 bases agree with TRBD1. With 1 base clipped from V and 7 bases from J, the junction kept 6 bases outside the gene matches. From germline, CDR1 is SGHDT and CDR2 YYEEEE. The CDR3 is made up of 15 amino acids. CDR3 region: CASSLYGTGGREQYV. CDR3 in DNA: TGTGCCAGCAGCTTGTATGGGACAGGGGGCCGAGAGCAGTACGTC.

This clone showed up just a few times. The genes are TRBV2 and TRBJ1-6; 9 bases align to TRBD1. Germline V gene lookup returns CDR1 SNHLY and CDR2 FYNNEI. This CDR3 is 16 amino acids long. V lost 7 bases, J lost 0 bases, and 4 bases stayed unmatched. CDR3 loop: CASTGTGSSYNSPLHF. The CDR3 nucleotides are TGTGCCAGCACCGGGACAGGGAGCTCCTATAATTCACCCCTCCACTTT.